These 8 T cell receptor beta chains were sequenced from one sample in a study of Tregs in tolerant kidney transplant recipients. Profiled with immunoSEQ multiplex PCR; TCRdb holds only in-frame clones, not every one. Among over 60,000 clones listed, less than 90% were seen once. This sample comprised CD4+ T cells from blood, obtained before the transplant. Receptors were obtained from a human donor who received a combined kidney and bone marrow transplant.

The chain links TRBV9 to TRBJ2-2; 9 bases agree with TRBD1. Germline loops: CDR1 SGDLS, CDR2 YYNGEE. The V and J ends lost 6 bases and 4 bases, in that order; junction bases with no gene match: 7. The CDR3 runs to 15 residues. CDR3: CASTRDRVATGELFF. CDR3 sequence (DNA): TGTGCCAGCACCCGGGACAGGGTGGCCACCGGGGAGCTGTTTTTT.

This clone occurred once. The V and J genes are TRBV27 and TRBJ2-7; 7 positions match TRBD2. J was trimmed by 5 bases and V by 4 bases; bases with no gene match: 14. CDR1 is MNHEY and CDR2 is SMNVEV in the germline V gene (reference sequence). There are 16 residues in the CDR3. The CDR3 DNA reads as TGTGCCAGCAGTTCCGCCGGGCTAGCGGTGGGTGACGAGCAGTACTTC. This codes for CASSSAGLAVGDEQYF.

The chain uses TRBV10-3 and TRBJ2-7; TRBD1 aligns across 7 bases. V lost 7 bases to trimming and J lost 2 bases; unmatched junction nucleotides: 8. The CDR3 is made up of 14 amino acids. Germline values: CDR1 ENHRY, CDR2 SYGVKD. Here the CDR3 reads CAIKGADKPYEQYF. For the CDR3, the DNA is TGTGCCATCAAGGGGGCGGACAAGCCCTACGAGCAGTACTTC.

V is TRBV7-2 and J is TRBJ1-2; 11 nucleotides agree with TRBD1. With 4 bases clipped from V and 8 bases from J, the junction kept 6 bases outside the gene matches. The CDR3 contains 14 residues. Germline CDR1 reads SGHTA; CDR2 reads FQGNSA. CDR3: CASSYGQGARGYTF. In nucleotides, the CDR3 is TGTGCCAGCAGCTACGGACAGGGGGCTCGGGGCTACACCTTC.

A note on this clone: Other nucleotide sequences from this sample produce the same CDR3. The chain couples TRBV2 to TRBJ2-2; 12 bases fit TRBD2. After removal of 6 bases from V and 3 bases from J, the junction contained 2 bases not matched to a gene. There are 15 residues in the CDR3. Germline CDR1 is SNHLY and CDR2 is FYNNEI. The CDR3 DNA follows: TGTGCCAGCAGGCGACTAGCGGGAGACACCGGGGAGCTGTTTTTT. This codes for CASRRLAGDTGELFF.

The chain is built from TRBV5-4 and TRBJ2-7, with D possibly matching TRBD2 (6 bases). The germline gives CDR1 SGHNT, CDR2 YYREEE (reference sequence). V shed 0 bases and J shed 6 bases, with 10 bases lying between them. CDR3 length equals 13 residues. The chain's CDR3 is CASSLELASEQYF. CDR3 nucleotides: TGTGCCAGCAGCTTGGAACTAGCCTCCGAGCAGTACTTC.

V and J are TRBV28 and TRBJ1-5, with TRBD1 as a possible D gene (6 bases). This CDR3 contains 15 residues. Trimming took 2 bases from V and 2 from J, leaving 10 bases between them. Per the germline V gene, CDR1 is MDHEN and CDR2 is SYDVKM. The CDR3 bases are TGTGCCAGCAGTTTACCAGGGGACGGCAATCAGCCCCAGCATTTT. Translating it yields CASSLPGDGNQPQHF.

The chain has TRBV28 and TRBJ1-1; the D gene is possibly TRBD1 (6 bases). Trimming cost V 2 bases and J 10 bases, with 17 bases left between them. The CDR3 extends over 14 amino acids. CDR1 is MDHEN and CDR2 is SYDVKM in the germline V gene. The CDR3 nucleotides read TGTGCCAGCAGTTTAGCCCCCGACAGGAGCTCAGCTTTCTTT. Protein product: CASSLAPDRSSAFF.